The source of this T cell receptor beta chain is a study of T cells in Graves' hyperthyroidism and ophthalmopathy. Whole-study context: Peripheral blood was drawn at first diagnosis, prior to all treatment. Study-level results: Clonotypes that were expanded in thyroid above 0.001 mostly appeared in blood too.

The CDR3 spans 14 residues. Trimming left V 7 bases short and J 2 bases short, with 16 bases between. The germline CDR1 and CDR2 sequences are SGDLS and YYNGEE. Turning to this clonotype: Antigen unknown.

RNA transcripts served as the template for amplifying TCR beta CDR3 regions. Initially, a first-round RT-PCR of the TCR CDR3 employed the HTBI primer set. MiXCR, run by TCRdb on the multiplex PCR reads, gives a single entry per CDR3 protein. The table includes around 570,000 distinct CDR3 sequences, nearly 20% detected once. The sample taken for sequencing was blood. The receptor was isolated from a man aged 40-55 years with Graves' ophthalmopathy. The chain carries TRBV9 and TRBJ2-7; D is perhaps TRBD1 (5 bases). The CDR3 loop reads CASGTGLWTYEQYF. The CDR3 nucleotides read TGTGCCAGCGGAACAGGCCTGTGGACCTACGAGCAGTACTTC.